This T cell receptor (beta chain) was profiled in a study of T cells in Graves' hyperthyroidism and ophthalmopathy. Turning to the study itself: Peripheral blood was acquired at first diagnosis, ahead of any therapy whatsoever. Study observations and caveats: Within blood appeared most thyroid clonotypes that had expanded above 0.001.

Clinicians diagnosed patients from clinical symptoms, serum thyroxine and TRAb, thyroid ultrasound and orbital computed tomography. The CDR3 regions of TCR beta were amplified from RNA transcripts. Carried out on the TCR CDR3, a first-round RT-PCR used the HTBI primer set. TCRdb reanalysed the multiplex PCR reads using MiXCR and keeps one entry per CDR3 protein. The sample lists hundreds of thousands of distinct CDR3 sequences; approximately 15% were seen once. In this sample, this clonotype turned up many times. As yet, its antigen is unknown. This CDR3 contains 16 residues. The V gene's germline CDR1 is SQVTM and CDR2 ANQGSEA. V dropped 4 bases and J dropped 2; count of bases not matched to a gene: 6.

Source material: blood. This rearrangement joins TRBV29-1 to TRBJ2-7; TRBD2 aligns across 15 bases. The sequence came from a middle-aged woman with Graves' ophthalmopathy. The chain's CDR3 is CSVGGTSGRSAYEQYF. The CDR3 nucleotides read TGCAGCGTTGGAGGGACTAGCGGGAGGAGCGCCTACGAGCAGTACTTC.